One and the same sample provided the 25 T cell receptor beta chains below, sequenced in a study of response to subunit inactivated influenza vaccine. TCRdb ran MiXCR on the RT-PCR reads and lists one entry per CDR3 protein. Altogether just under 550,000 distinct CDR3 sequences are present, 20% to 25% being singletons, with the ten largest covering about 3%. These data also formed part of another study, on T cells expressing NK-cell markers. This second study notes: cDNA encoding TCR beta was synthesized via 5'RACE template switching incorporating UMIs.

This material consisted of CD4+ T cells sorted from PBMCs, taken 12 days after vaccination. These TCRs come from a man aged 50 to 60 who received an inactivated influenza vaccine.

J is TRBJ2-2 and V is TRBV29-1; D may be TRBD1 (6 bases). The V gene lost 4 bases and the J gene lost 4 bases, with 7 bases spanning the gap. The CDR3 covers 12 residues. Germline-derived CDR1 and CDR2 are SQVTM and ANQGSEA. The CDR3 is CSVGTATGELFF. In DNA, the CDR3 is TGCAGCGTTGGGACAGCCACCGGGGAGCTGTTTTTT.

This clonotype occurred a few times. The CDR3 nucleotides are TGTGCCAGCAGTTATCGGGAGGGCCCTGAAAAACTGTTTTTT. The encoded protein is CASSYREGPEKLFF. J is TRBJ1-4 and V is TRBV6-5; D remains ambiguous. The V gene lost 3 bases and the J gene lost 7 bases, with 12 bases spanning the gap. Germline CDR1 and CDR2: MNHEY and SVGAGI. The CDR3 totals 14 residues.

This clonotype appeared a few times. The chain employs TRBV20-1 and TRBJ1-2, with unresolved D. Deletions cut 4 bases from V and 7 bases from J, with 13 bases between. This CDR3 is built from 12 residues. CDR1 and CDR2 (germline): DFQATT, SNEGSKA (reference sequence). The CDR3 coding sequence is TGCAGTGCTACAAACAATGGACTTGGCTACACCTTC. This encodes CSATNNGLGYTF.

The chain recombines TRBV7-8 with TRBJ1-6, with TRBD1 as a possible D gene (5 bases). The V and J ends lost 1 base and 10 bases respectively, with 14 bases between them. The V gene's germline CDR1 is SGHVS and CDR2 FQNEAQ. The CDR3 is 15 residues long. The CDR3 region is CASSLDRPDRSPLHF. CDR3 DNA: TGTGCCAGCAGCTTAGACAGGCCAGACCGGTCACCCCTCCACTTT.

This chain joins TRBV14 and TRBJ2-2; D unclear. V was cut by 0 bases and J by 4 bases, with 9 bases left in between. The CDR3 sequence is 15 residues long. The germline V gene encodes CDR1 SGHDN and CDR2 FVKESK. The CDR3 DNA sequence: TGTGCCAGCAGCCAAGATTTGTCAGCCACCGGGGAGCTGTTTTTT. Translating it yields CASSQDLSATGELFF.

This clonotype appeared a few times. J is TRBJ1-6 and V is TRBV7-6; 7 bases match TRBD1. Trimming removed 4 bases from V and 6 bases from J; junction bases left unmatched: 6. CDR3 length: 15 residues. CDR1 and CDR2 from the germline V gene are SGHVS and FNYEAQ. The CDR3 spells CASSSTGTANSPLHF. CDR3 nucleotide sequence: TGTGCCAGCAGCTCAACCGGGACAGCTAATTCACCCCTCCACTTT.

This clonotype was picked up a small number of times. The chain carries TRBV18 and TRBJ1-1; D unclear. CDR3 length: 14 amino acids. V gave up 2 bases and J gave up 7 bases, with 14 bases separating them. Germline CDR1 reads KGHSH; CDR2 reads LQKENI. CDR3 region: CASSPSEIGGEAFF. The DNA of the CDR3 is TGTGCCAGCTCACCATCGGAAATCGGCGGTGAAGCTTTCTTT.

The chain recombines TRBV7-9 with TRBJ2-7, with TRBD2 matching over 7 bases. Unmatched junction bases numbered 12, after V lost 3 bases and J lost 4 bases. The germline V gene encodes CDR1 SEHNR and CDR2 FQNEAQ (reference sequence). The CDR3 consists of 16 residues. CDR3 loop: CASSFITGTKTYEQYF. CDR3 sequence (DNA): TGTGCCAGCAGCTTTATTACCGGGACTAAAACATACGAGCAGTACTTC.

The V and J genes are TRBV15 and TRBJ2-5, with D possibly called TRBD1 or TRBD2 (5 bases each). Trimming cost V 1 base and J 5 bases, with 17 bases left between them. The CDR3 sequence is 16 residues long. Germline lookup yields CDR1 LNHNV and CDR2 YYDKDF (reference sequence). Here the CDR3 reads CATSRGPQGREETQYF. CDR3 DNA sequence: TGTGCCACCAGCAGAGGCCCTCAGGGCAGGGAGGAGACCCAGTACTTC. The full variable domain, with the rest looked up from reference TRBV15 and TRBJ2-5, is DAMVIQNPRYQVTQFGKPVTLSCSQTLNHNVMYWYQQKSSQAPKLLFHYYDKDFNNEADTPDNFQSRRPNTSFCFLDIRSPGLGDTAMYLCATSRGPQGREETQYFGPGTRLLVL.

This clonotype was counted a few times. The chain employs TRBV19 and TRBJ1-1; TRBD1 might be the D (5 bases). Deletions cut 5 bases from V and 6 bases from J, with 19 bases between. The CDR3 loop spans 15 amino acids. Germline assignment: CDR1 LNHDA and CDR2 SQIVND (reference sequence). DNA for the CDR3: TGTGCCAGTAGTGATCCAGGGTCGGCTAATCCTGAAGCTTTCTTT. This translates into CASSDPGSANPEAFF.

The genes are TRBV6-1 and TRBJ2-5; TRBD1 aligns across 8 bases. J lost 5 bases, V lost 7 bases, and 15 bases had no gene match. The CDR3 consists of 16 residues. CDR1 and CDR2 (germline): MNHNS, SASEGT. In DNA, the CDR3 is TGTGCCAGCACCTCGACGGACAGGGCCAAGGAGGAGACCCAGTACTTC. Translation: CASTSTDRAKEETQYF.

V usage is TRBV3-1 and J usage is TRBJ2-1, with a possible D match to TRBD1 (6 bases). Germline CDR1 reads LGHDT; CDR2 reads YNNKEL (reference sequence). The CDR3 is 15 amino acids. Trimming shortened V by 5 bases and J by 1 base, and 12 bases separated the two germline ends. The CDR3 nucleotides read TGTGCCAGCAGCAAATCTAGGGGGTCCTACAATGAGCAGTTCTTC. As protein: CASSKSRGSYNEQFF.

This clonotype was detected a few times. Here the CDR3 reads CASSLQGARLEQFF. The CDR3, as DNA: TGTGCCAGCAGCCTACAGGGGGCGCGACTTGAGCAGTTCTTC. The chain joins TRBV11-2 to TRBJ2-1, with 9 bases matching TRBD1. Germline CDR1 and CDR2: SGHAT and FQNNGV. Trimming took 5 bases from V and 9 from J; bases not matched to a gene: 8. The CDR3 has 14 residues. The entire variable domain, with the rest obtained from reference TRBV11-2 and TRBJ2-1, is as follows: EAGVAQSPRYKIIEKRQSVAFWCNPISGHATLYWYQQILGQGPKLLIQFQNNGVVDDSQLPKDRFSAERLKGVDSTLKIQPAKLEDSAVYLCASSLQGARLEQFFGPGTRLTVL.

The V and J genes are TRBV4-1 and TRBJ2-7; the D is unclear. The CDR3 sequence is 13 residues long. The germline CDR1 and CDR2 sequences are MGHRA and YSYEKL. Trimming pared 4 bases from V and 7 bases from J, leaving 14 bases between. The CDR3 is CASSREDRAEQYF. The DNA of the CDR3 is TGCGCCAGCAGCCGAGAGGATCGGGCAGAGCAGTACTTC.

This clonotype showed up just a few times. This rearrangement joins TRBV20-1 to TRBJ1-1, with no clear D. The germline V gene has CDR1 DFQATT and CDR2 SNEGSKA (reference sequence). CDR3 size: 11 residues. DNA of the CDR3: TGCAGCGGGTATAAGAACACTGAAGCTTTCTTT. Encoded protein: CSGYKNTEAFF.

This clonotype turned up a few times. V gene TRBV29-1 combines with J gene TRBJ2-1, with 7 bases identical to TRBD1. Germline V lookup: CDR1 SQVTM, CDR2 ANQGSEA. After removal of 3 bases from V and 7 bases from J, the junction contained 6 bases not matched to a gene. The CDR3 contains 13 residues. The CDR3 here is CSVDDRAPNEQFF. The DNA for the CDR3 is TGCAGCGTTGATGACAGGGCTCCAAATGAGCAGTTCTTC.

This clonotype occurred many times. The chain has TRBV24-1 and TRBJ2-2; the match to TRBD1 covers 9 bases. The CDR3 is made up of 18 amino acids. Germline CDR1 KGHDR, CDR2 SFDVKD. V shed 3 bases and J 0 bases; nucleotides not matched to a gene: 7. The CDR3 here is CATSDTNTGGPNTGELFF. CDR3 coding DNA: TGTGCCACCAGTGATACCAACACAGGGGGCCCGAACACCGGGGAGCTGTTTTTT.

The CDR3 sequence: CASSAGQGGNTEAFF. CDR3 in DNA: TGTGCCAGCAGCGCTGGACAGGGGGGGAACACTGAAGCTTTCTTT. The V gene is TRBV11-2, the J gene TRBJ1-1, with 10 bases fitting TRBD1. Germline V gives CDR1 SGHAT, CDR2 FQNNGV. There are 15 residues in the CDR3. Trimming at V came to 5 bases and at J to 1 base, leaving 4 bases not matched to a gene.

This clonotype was picked up a small number of times. This rearrangement joins TRBV5-1 to TRBJ2-5, with 7 bases fitting TRBD1. Germline lookup yields CDR1 SGHRS and CDR2 YFSETQ. Losses at the gene ends were 4 bases for V and 4 bases for J; bases not matched to a gene: 7. This CDR3 spans 14 amino acids. The CDR3 nucleotides are TGCGCCAGCAGCCGGGCCGGGACAGCAGAGACCCAGTACTTC. The encoded protein is CASSRAGTAETQYF.

The rearrangement joins TRBV6-1 to TRBJ2-2; 13 nucleotides line up with TRBD2. This CDR3 is 17 amino acids long. The V gene's germline CDR1 is MNHNS and CDR2 SASEGT. V gave up 6 bases and J gave up 0 bases; unmatched junction bases: 4. CDR3 nucleotides: TGTGCCAGCAGGGGACTAGCGGGGAATACGAACACCGGGGAGCTGTTTTTT. Protein product: CASRGLAGNTNTGELFF.

This clonotype was found a few times. The chain links TRBV6-1 to TRBJ1-4; D is uncertain. Trimming took off 7 bases at V and 6 bases at J, with 21 bases between the two ends. Per the germline V gene, CDR1 is MNHNS and CDR2 is SASEGT. The CDR3 has 16 residues. The CDR3 DNA sequence: TGTGCCAGCAACCGCAACCCATCGAGGGCGGATGAAAAACTGTTTTTT. Its protein product is CASNRNPSRADEKLFF.

This clonotype was recorded a few times. The chain uses TRBV7-9 and TRBJ2-7; no clear D gene. The CDR3 extends over 13 amino acids. V shed 2 bases and J shed 3 bases, with 8 bases lying between them. Germline V gene lookup returns CDR1 SEHNR and CDR2 FQNEAQ (reference sequence). The DNA for the CDR3 is TGTGCCAGCAGCTTACCCCCTCACTACGAGCAGTACTTC. Residues: CASSLPPHYEQYF.

This clonotype was detected a few times. The CDR3 DNA is TGCAGTGCCAGGGGTTCTAGCGGGAGGGCCGGGGTACACGAGCAGTACTTC. Translated: CSARGSSGRAGVHEQYF. The J gene is TRBJ2-7, the V gene TRBV20-1; 12 positions agree with TRBD2. Germline assignment: CDR1 DFQATT and CDR2 SNEGSKA (reference sequence). CDR3 length equals 17 residues. Trimming at V came to 6 bases and at J to 5 bases, leaving 17 bases not matched to a gene.

This clonotype was seen only a few times. The chain has TRBV12-3 or TRBV12-4 and TRBJ1-4; D gene uncertain. The V end lost 5 bases, the J end lost 0 bases, and 10 bases lay between the germline ends. CDR3 length: 15 amino acids. DNA of the CDR3: TGTGCCAGCAGTGTACACATGACAACTAATGAAAAACTGTTTTTT. Its protein is CASSVHMTTNEKLFF.

The sample holds a few counts of this clonotype. This chain joins TRBV28 and TRBJ2-1; 8 bases align to TRBD2. Germline V lookup: CDR1 MDHEN, CDR2 SYDVKM. With 6 bases clipped from V and 3 bases from J, the junction kept 4 bases outside the gene matches. CDR3 size: 14 residues. The chain's CDR3 is CASRGLGIYNEQFF. As DNA, the CDR3 is TGTGCCAGCAGGGGACTAGGCATCTACAATGAGCAGTTCTTC.